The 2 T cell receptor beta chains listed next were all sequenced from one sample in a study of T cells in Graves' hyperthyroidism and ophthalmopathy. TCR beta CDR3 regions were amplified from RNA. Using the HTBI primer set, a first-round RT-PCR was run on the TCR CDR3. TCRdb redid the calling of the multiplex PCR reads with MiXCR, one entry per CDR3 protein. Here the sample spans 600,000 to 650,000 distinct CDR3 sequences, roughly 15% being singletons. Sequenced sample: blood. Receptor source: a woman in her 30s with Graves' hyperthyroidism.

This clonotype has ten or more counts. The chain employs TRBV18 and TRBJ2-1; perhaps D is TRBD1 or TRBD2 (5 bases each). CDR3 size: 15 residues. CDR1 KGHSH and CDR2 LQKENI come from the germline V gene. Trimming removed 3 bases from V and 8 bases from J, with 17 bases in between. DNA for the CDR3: TGTGCCAGCTCACCGGGGGAAATTATAATCCATGAGCAGTTCTTC. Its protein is CASSPGEIIIHEQFF.

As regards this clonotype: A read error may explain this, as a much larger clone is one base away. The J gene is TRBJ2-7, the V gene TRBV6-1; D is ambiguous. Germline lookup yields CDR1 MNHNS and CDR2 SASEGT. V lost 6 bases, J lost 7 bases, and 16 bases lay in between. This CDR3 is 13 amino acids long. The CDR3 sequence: CASSVGKAQEQYF. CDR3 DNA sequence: TGTGCCAGCAGCGTTGGCAAGGCGCAAGAGCAGTACTTC.